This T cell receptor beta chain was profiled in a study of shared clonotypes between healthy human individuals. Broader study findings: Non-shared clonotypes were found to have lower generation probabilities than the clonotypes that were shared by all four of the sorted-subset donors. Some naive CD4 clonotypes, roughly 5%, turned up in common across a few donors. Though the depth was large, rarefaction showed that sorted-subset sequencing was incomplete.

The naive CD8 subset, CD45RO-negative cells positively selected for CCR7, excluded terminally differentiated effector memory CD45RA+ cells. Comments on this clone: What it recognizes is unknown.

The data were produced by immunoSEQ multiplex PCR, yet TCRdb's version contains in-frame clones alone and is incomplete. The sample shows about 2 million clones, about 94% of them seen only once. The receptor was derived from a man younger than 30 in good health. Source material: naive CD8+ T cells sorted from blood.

The CDR3 DNA reads as TGTGCCAGCAGTTGGGACCGAGACTACAATGAGCAGTTCTTC. Residues: CASSWDRDYNEQFF. The gene calls are TRBV6-6 and TRBJ2-1, with D perhaps assigned TRBD1 or TRBD2 (5 bases each). This CDR3 is 14 amino acids long. The V end was cut by 4 bases, the J end by 3 bases, with 10 bases between. Germline lookup yields CDR1 MNHNY and CDR2 SVGAGI (reference sequence).